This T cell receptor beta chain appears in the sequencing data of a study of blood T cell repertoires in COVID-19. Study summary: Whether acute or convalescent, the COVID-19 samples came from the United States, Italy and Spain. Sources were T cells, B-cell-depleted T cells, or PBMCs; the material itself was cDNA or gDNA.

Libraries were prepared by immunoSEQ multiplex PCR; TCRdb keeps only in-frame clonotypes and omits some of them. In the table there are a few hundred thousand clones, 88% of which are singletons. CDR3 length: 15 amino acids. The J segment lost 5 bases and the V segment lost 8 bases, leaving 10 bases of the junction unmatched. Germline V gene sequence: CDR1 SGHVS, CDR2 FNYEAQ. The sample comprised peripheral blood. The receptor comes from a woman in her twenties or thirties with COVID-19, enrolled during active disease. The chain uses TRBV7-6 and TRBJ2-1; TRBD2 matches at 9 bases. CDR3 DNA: TGTGCCAGCCGGCAGGCGGGGGGGCCCCACAATGAGCAGTTCTTC. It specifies CASRQAGGPHNEQFF.